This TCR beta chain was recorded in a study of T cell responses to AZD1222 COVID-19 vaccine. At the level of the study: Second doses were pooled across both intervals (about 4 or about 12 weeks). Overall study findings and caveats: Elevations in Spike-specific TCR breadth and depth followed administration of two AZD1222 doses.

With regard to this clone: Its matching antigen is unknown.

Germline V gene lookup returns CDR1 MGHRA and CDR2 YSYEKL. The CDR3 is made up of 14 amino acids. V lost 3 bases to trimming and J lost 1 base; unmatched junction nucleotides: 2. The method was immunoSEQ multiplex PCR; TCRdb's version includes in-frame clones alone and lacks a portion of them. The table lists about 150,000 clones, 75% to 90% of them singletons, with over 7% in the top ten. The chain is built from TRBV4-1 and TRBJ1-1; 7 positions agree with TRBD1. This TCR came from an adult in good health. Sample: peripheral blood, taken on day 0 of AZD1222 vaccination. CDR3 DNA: TGCGCCAGCAGCCAGAGACAGGGGAACACTGAAGCTTTCTTT. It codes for CASSQRQGNTEAFF.